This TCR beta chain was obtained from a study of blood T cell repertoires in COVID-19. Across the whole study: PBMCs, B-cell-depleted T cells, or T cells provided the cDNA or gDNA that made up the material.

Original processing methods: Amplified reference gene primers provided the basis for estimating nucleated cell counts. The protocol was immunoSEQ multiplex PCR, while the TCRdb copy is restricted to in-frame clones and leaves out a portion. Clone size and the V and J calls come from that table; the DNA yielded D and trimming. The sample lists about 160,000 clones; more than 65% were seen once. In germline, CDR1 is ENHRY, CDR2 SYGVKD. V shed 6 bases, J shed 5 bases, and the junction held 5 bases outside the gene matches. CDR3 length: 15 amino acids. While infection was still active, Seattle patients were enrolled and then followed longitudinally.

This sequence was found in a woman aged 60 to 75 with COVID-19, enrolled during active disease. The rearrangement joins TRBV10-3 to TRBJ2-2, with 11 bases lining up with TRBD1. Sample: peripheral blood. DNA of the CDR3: TGTGCCATCAGAGCTGGACAGGGGGCAACCGGGGAGCTGTTTTTT. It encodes CAIRAGQGATGELFF.